This T cell receptor beta chain was obtained from a study of T cell repertoires in cytomegalovirus infection. Study results and caveats: Adding up the frequency of public TCR beta families identified people who carried CMV plus the relevant HLA. Ex vivo responses were dominated by HLA-C-restricted CMV-specific TCR beta clonotypes.

TCRdb re-called the reads through MiXCR, storing one row per CDR3 protein. The table includes around 750,000 distinct CDR3 sequences, 32% detected once. This clonotype appeared many times. Its antigen is unidentified. Per germline, CDR1 SGHTA and CDR2 FQGNSA. Trimming removed 4 bases from V and 5 bases from J; junction bases left unmatched: 5. The CDR3 runs 14 residues. The specimen comprised cultured CD8+ T cells from PBMCs, sampled from culture after CMV antigen stimulation. This receptor was identified in a human donor in good health (CMV status not recorded). Some clones in this sample may be carry-over from other donors' samples. The rearrangement links TRBV7-2 to TRBJ2-1, with 7 nucleotides matching TRBD1. The CDR3 protein is CASSWTGTDNEQFF. CDR3 bases: TGTGCCAGCAGCTGGACCGGGACAGACAATGAGCAGTTCTTC.